This T cell receptor (beta chain) is drawn from a study of shared clonotypes between healthy human individuals. As for the study in general: Plates per donor: three CD4 naive, three CD4 memory, two CD8 naive, one CD8 memory.

Naive CD4+ cells were CD45RA-selected; the remaining cells were memory. To note about this clone: Antigen: not known.

Study-wide results and caveats: The low donor count limited represented genetic and exposure-history diversity.

Libraries were prepared by immunoSEQ multiplex PCR; TCRdb keeps only in-frame clonotypes and omits some of them. This sample has 1,400,000 or so clones, with about 98.5% found just once. Input material: naive CD4+ T cells sorted from blood. Subset denoted: CD45RA+ positively selected. This TCR was recovered from a man aged 25 to 45 in good health.

CDR3 loop: CASRIPHSNSGANVLTF. For the CDR3, the DNA is TGTGCCAGCAGAATCCCCCACAGTAACTCTGGGGCCAACGTCCTGACTTTC. The J gene is TRBJ2-6, the V gene TRBV28, with D uncertain. V dropped 6 bases and J dropped 0 bases, with 15 bases sitting between them. Per the germline V gene, CDR1 is MDHEN and CDR2 is SYDVKM. CDR3 length: 17 residues.